Listed here is a single T cell receptor beta chain. Antigen: not known. Trimming shortened V by 10 bases and J by 6 bases, and 12 bases separated the two germline ends. Germline lookup yields CDR1 SNHLY and CDR2 FYNNEI. The CDR3 sequence is 11 residues long. Both 60 Vbeta primers and 13 Jbeta primers went into the PCR. Assay used: immunoSEQ multiplex PCR; TCRdb lists only in-frame clones, some missing. The data show 150,000 to 200,000 clones, 70% to 80% seen once. The source of the sample is a study of cytomegalovirus exposure and HLA in healthy donors. Overall study results and limits: Prior analysis indicated that the majority of TCR beta V segments exhibited productivity approximately 90% or approximately 30% of the time. The listing of 160 or so TCR beta chains classed them as cytomegalovirus-associated. CMV serostatus was the sole immune exposure information available. Roughly uniform sequencing depth across donors was assumed, possibly incorrectly.

V is TRBV2 and J is TRBJ1-1; D remains unclear. Sequencing input: PBMCs. The sequence was collected from a woman between 50 and 59 years old in good health and CMV-seronegative. The CDR3 is CATTAPPEAFF. In DNA, the CDR3 is TGTGCCACTACAGCCCCCCCTGAAGCTTTCTTT.